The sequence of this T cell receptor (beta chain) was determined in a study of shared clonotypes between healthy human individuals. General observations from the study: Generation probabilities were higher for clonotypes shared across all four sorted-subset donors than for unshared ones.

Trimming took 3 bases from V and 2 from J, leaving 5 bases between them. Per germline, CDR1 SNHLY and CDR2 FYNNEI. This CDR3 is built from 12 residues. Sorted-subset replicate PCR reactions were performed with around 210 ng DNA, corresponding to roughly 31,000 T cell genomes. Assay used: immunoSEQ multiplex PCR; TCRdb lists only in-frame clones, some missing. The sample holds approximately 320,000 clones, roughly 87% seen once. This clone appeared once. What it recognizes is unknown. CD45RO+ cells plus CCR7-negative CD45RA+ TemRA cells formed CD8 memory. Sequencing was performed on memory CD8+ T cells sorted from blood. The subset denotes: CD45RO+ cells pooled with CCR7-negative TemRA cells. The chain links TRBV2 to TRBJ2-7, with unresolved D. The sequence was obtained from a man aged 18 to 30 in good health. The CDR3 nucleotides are TGTGCCAGCAGTGACGGAACCTACGAGCAGTACTTC. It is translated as CASSDGTYEQYF.